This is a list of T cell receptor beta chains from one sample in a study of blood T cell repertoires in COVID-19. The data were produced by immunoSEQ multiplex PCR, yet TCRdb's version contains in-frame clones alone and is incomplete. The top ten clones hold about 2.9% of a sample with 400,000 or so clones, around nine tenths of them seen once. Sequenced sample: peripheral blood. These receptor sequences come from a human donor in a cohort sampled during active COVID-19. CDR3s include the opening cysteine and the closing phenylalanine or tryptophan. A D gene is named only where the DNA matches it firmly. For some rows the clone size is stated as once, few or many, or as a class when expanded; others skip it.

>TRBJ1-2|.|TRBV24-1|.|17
TGTGCCACCAGTGATCCCTGGGGGGTTGGAACTGGCTATGGCTACACCTTC
CATSDPWGVGTGYGYTF
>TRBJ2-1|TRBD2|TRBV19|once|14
TGTGCCAGTAGCTTCGGGACTAGCACCAATGAGCAGTTCTTC
CASSFGTSTNEQFF
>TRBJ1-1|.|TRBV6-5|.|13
TGTGCCAGCAGAACCGGACAGAACACTGAAGCTTTCTTT
CASRTGQNTEAFF
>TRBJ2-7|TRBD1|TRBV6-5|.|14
TGTGCCAGCAGACCCGCAGGGGGACATTACGAGCAGTACTTC
CASRPAGGHYEQYF
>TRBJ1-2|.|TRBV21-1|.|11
TGTGCCAGCAGCAAAGTTTGCCAGGCCCCCTTC
CASSKVCQAPF
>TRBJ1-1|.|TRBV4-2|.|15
TGTGCCAGCAGCCAAGATGCGGGCGGGGGCACTGAAGCTTTCTTT
CASSQDAGGGTEAFF
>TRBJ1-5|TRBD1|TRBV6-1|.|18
TGTGCCAGCAGTGGAAGAACCCACAGGGGGTGGAGCAATCAGCCCCAGCATTTT
CASSGRTHRGWSNQPQHF
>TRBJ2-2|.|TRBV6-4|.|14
TGTGCCAGCAGTGAGTACTACAACACCGGGGAGCTGTTTTTT
CASSEYYNTGELFF
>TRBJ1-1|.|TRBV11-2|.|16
TGTGCCAGCAGCTCGGACAGATCACGCCTGGACACTGAAGCTTTCTTT
CASSSDRSRLDTEAFF
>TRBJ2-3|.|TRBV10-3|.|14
TGTGCCATCAACGGACACCCGGACACAGATACGCAGTATTTT
CAINGHPDTDTQYF
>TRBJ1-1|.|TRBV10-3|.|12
TGTGCCATCAGTGAGACGAGGACTGAAGCTTTCTTT
CAISETRTEAFF
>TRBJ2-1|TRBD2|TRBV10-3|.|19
TGTGCCATCAGTGAGTCGATGACTAGCGGGAGGGCGTCCTACAATGAGCAGTTCTTC
CAISESMTSGRASYNEQFF
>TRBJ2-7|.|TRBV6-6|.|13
TGTGCCAGCAACGGGGGGCGGAGCGACGAGCAGTACTTC
CASNGGRSDEQYF
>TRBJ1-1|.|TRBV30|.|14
TGTGCCTGGAGTGTACTCCTCACGAACACTGAAGCTTTCTTT
CAWSVLLTNTEAFF
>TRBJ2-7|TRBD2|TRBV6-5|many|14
TGTGCCAGCACCGCGGGACTAGCTAGCTACGAGCAGTACTTC
CASTAGLASYEQYF
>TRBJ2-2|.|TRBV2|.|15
TGTGCCAGCAGTGATGAGGCAGCGAACACCGGGGAGCTGTTTTTT
CASSDEAANTGELFF
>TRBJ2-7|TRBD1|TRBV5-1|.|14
TGCGCCAGCAGCTCCGGACAGGGGGCGTCCGAGCAGTACTTC
CASSSGQGASEQYF
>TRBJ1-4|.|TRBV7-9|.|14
TGTGCCAGCAGCTTGGCACAGGGATTGGAAAAACTGTTTTTT
CASSLAQGLEKLFF
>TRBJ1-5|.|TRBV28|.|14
TGTGCCAGCAGCGACGGGGGGGGCAATCAGCCCCAGCATTTT
CASSDGGGNQPQHF
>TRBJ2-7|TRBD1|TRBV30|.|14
TGTGCCTGGATCGGACAGGGGGAACTCTACGAGCAGTACTTC
CAWIGQGELYEQYF
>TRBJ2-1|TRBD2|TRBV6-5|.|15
TGTGCCAGCAGAATGACTAGCGGTTCCCTCAGAGAGCAGTTCTTC
CASRMTSGSLREQFF
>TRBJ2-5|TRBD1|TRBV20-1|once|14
TGCAGTGCTAGTGCGGACAGGGGGCGGGAGACCCAGTACTTC
CSASADRGRETQYF
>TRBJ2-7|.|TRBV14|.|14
TGTGCCAGCAGCCAAGATTGGAGTTCCTACGAGCAGTACTTC
CASSQDWSSYEQYF
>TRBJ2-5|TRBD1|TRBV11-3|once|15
TGTGCCAGCAGCCGCGGACAGGGAGACGTTGAGACCCAGTACTTC
CASSRGQGDVETQYF
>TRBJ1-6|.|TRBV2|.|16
TGTGCCAGCAGTGATGGTCCGGGGTCGGGGAGCTCACCCCTCCACTTT
CASSDGPGSGSSPLHF
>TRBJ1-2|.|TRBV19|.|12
TGTGCCAGTAGACCACCGGGACAAGGCTACACCTTC
CASRPPGQGYTF
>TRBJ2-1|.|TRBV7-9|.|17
TGTGCCAGCAGCCATAACAGACCCCTCAGAGATAACAATGAGCAGTTCTTC
CASSHNRPLRDNNEQFF
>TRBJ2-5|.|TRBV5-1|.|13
TGCGCCAGCAGTCATCCGGGAGCAGAGACCCAGTACTTC
CASSHPGAETQYF
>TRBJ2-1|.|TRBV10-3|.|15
TGTGCCATCAGTGAGTCGGCTAGCCGTAACCATGAGCAGTTCTTC
CAISESASRNHEQFF
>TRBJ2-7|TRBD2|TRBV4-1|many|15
TGCGCCAGCAGCCCGGTGGCGGGAGGGCCCTACGAGCAGTACTTC
CASSPVAGGPYEQYF
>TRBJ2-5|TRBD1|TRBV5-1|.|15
TGCGCCAGCAGCTTACAGGGGAGACTACAAGAGACCCAGTACTTC
CASSLQGRLQETQYF
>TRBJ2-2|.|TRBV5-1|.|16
TGCGCCAGCAGCTTGATGCCATCTAGCGACCTCAGGGAGCTGTTTTTT
CASSLMPSSDLRELFF
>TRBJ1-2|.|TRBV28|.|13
TGTGCCAGCAGTCTCACAGTGATCTATGGCTACACCTTC
CASSLTVIYGYTF
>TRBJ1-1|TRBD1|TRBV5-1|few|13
TGCGCCAGCAGCTGGGGACAGGCCACTGAAGCTTTCTTT
CASSWGQATEAFF
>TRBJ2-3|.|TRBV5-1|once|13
TGCGCCAGCAGCTTGGGCGGCACAGATACGCAGTATTTT
CASSLGGTDTQYF